The clone carrying this TCR beta chain was observed many times. The target antigen is unknown. These data belong to a study of CD8 T cells in ankylosing spondylitis. Notes on the study in general: Earlier reports found some motif variants in synovial fluid and blood in reactive arthritis. Clones linked with disease were CD8+ and fairly uncommon in the peripheral blood. Disease-associated clones were reportedly significantly overrepresented in matched ankylosing spondylitis synovial fluid.

Quantitative 5'-RACE with molecular barcodes was used to make the TCR beta libraries. Each CDR3 protein is one row after TCRdb ran MiXCR on the 5' RACE reads. The sample gives 45,000 to 60,000 distinct CDR3 sequences, 6.5% to 9% of which show up once; about 8.5% is in the top ten. The CDR3 loop spans 17 amino acids. Germline lookup yields CDR1 LGHNA and CDR2 YNFKEQ. The V segment lost 2 bases and the J segment 14 bases; nucleotides outside the gene matches: 18. Sequenced sample: blood, either unsorted or a sorted T cell fraction (not recorded which). The genes are TRBV4-2 and TRBJ1-6, with 7 bases fitting TRBD1. This receptor was taken from a female donor with ankylosing spondylitis or in good health (not recorded which). CDR3 protein: CASSQLGQAGPQGALHF. The CDR3 nucleotides read TGTGCCAGCAGCCAATTAGGACAGGCTGGTCCTCAAGGAGCCCTCCACTTT.